The subject of this entry is one T cell receptor (beta chain). This sample was taken from a study of PD-L1 blockade in urothelial cancer. Across the whole study: The analyses of blood took place 3 weeks (second dose) and 6 weeks after treatment start.

The repertoire was sequenced with immunoSEQ multiplex PCR; TCRdb's copy has only in-frame clones and lacks some. The sample contains approximately 70,000 clones, around nine tenths of which appear only once. The sample in question was PBMCs, obtained around atezolizumab (anti-PD-L1) treatment. The receptor comes from a man in his 60s with urothelial cancer.

The CDR3: CASIPSGTVNTGELFF. The CDR3 nucleotides read TGTGCCAGTATCCCATCGGGGACAGTGAACACCGGGGAGCTGTTTTTT. The chain has TRBV19 and TRBJ2-2; TRBD1 aligns across 7 bases. Germline V gene sequence: CDR1 LNHDA, CDR2 SQIVND (reference sequence). The CDR3 has 16 residues. V gave up 7 bases and J gave up 1 base; unmatched junction bases: 9.